The rows below give T cell receptor beta chains drawn from one sample of a study of T cell responses to AZD1222 COVID-19 vaccine. The repertoire was sequenced with immunoSEQ multiplex PCR; TCRdb's copy has only in-frame clones and lacks some. This table has some 170,000 clones, 90% to 95% appearing once. The sample here was peripheral blood, taken 28 days after the second dose of the MenACWY control vaccine. Every receptor here comes from an adult who received the MenACWY meningococcal vaccine as a control. Each CDR3 is given with its conserved first and last residue. A D gene is named only where the DNA matches it firmly. Size is stated for part of the rows, as once, few or many counts, or as a class when the clone is expanded.

>TRBV28|-|13|-|TRBJ1-6
TGTGCCAGCAGCTGGACCTATAATTCACCCCTCCACTTT
CASSWTYNSPLHF
>TRBV6-5|-|11|-|TRBJ2-1
TGTGCCAGCAGTAGATCAGGGGAGCAGTTCTTC
CASSRSGEQFF
>TRBV4-1|TRBD2|15|-|TRBJ2-5
TGCGCCAGCAGCCAAGGCACTAGCGGGAGAGAGACCCAGTACTTC
CASSQGTSGRETQYF
>TRBV27|TRBD1|16|-|TRBJ2-7
TGTGCCAGCAGTTCCCCCCGGACAGGGTTTCGGTACGAGCAGTACTTC
CASSSPRTGFRYEQYF
>TRBV29-1|TRBD1|12|-|TRBJ2-1
TGCAGCTCCCGGGGACAGTTCAATGAGCAGTTCTTC
CSSRGQFNEQFF
>TRBV6-2/TRBV6-3|TRBD2|19|-|TRBJ2-1
TGTGCCAGCAGTTCCAACTATCGGACTAGCGGGGGGGGTAACAATGAGCAGTTCTTC
CASSSNYRTSGGGNNEQFF
>TRBV18|TRBD1|13|-|TRBJ1-1
TGTGCCAGCTCACCATACAGGGGCCCGGGAGCTTTCTTT
CASSPYRGPGAFF
>TRBV5-4|-|13|-|TRBJ1-1
TGTGCCAGCAGTCAGGCGCGGGACACTGAAGCTTTCTTT
CASSQARDTEAFF
>TRBV21-1|-|12|-|TRBJ1-1
TGTGCCAGCAGAAAGGGGGCGCGCAGAACTTTCTTT
CASRKGARRTFF
>TRBV11-2|-|13|once|TRBJ2-3
TGTGCCAGCAGCGTGGGACCCACAGATACGCAGTATTTT
CASSVGPTDTQYF
>TRBV5-5|-|14|-|TRBJ2-7
TGTGCCAGCAGCCCAGAGGGAAGTCGGGGCGAGCAGTACTTC
CASSPEGSRGEQYF
>TRBV28|-|13|-|TRBJ1-2
TGTGCCAGCAGCTTTCCGGCTTTCTATGGCTACACCTTC
CASSFPAFYGYTF
>TRBV28|TRBD1|16|once|TRBJ2-2
TGTGCCAGCAGGTACAGCGAGGGGGCTGGCACCGGGGAGCTGTTTTTT
CASRYSEGAGTGELFF
>TRBV7-9|-|14|-|TRBJ1-6
TGTGCCAGCAGCTTTAACTCCTATAATTCACCCCTCCACTTT
CASSFNSYNSPLHF
>TRBV4-1|-|16|-|TRBJ2-2
TGCGCCAGCAGCCAAGCCCATAGGGTAAACACCGGGGAGCTGTTTTTT
CASSQAHRVNTGELFF
>TRBV19|-|13|-|TRBJ1-5
TGTGCCAGTAGGAGGTTCTCAAATCAGCCCCAGCATTTT
CASRRFSNQPQHF
>TRBV28|-|14|-|TRBJ2-7
TGTGCCAGCAGTTTATCCGGGCAGGCCTTAAGACAGTACTTC
CASSLSGQALRQYF
>TRBV7-6|-|15|once|TRBJ2-3
TGTGCCAGCAGCTTAGCGCGACTAGAGGCAGATACGCAGTATTTT
CASSLARLEADTQYF
>TRBV7-2|-|12|once|TRBJ1-1
TGTGCCAGCAGCTTAGGAGGACCCGAAGCTTTCTTT
CASSLGGPEAFF
>TRBV18|-|13|-|TRBJ2-7
TGTGCCAGCTCACCACCGAACCGAAGGGAGCAGTACTTC
CASSPPNRREQYF
>TRBV19|-|16|once|TRBJ2-6
TGTGCCAGTAGTATCCTCCACGGGGCTGGGGCCAACGTCCTGACTTTC
CASSILHGAGANVLTF
>TRBV12-3/TRBV12-4|-|12|-|TRBJ1-6
TGTGCCAGCAGTACCATCCCCTCACCCCTCCACTTT
CASSTIPSPLHF
>TRBV4-1|TRBD1|19|-|TRBJ1-5
TGCGCCAGCAGCCCATCTCGGGACAGAACCATACTAGGCAATCAGCCCCAGCATTTT
CASSPSRDRTILGNQPQHF
>TRBV19|-|14|-|TRBJ2-6
TGTGCCAGTAAACAGGACTCTGGGGCCAACGTCCTGACTTTC
CASKQDSGANVLTF
>TRBV19|TRBD1|15|-|TRBJ1-5
TGTGCCAGTAGGGAGGACAGGGCGAGCAATCAGCCCCAGCATTTT
CASREDRASNQPQHF
>TRBV19|TRBD1|15|-|TRBJ1-5
TGTGCCAGTAGACGCGACAGGGTTAGCAATCAGCCCCAGCATTTT
CASRRDRVSNQPQHF
>TRBV18|-|15|-|TRBJ1-6
TGTGCCAGCTCACCACCTTCCCTGGGGGGTTCACCCCTCCACTTT
CASSPPSLGGSPLHF
>TRBV7-2|-|14|once|TRBJ2-5
TGTGCCAGCAGCCGTTCAGGGAATTCAGAGACCCAGTACTTC
CASSRSGNSETQYF
>TRBV10-2|TRBD2|20|-|TRBJ2-4
TGCGCCAGCAGTGAGTGGAGGGGGTCTAGCGGGGGGCGCATCAAAAACATTCAGTACTTC
CASSEWRGSSGGRIKNIQYF
>TRBV29-1|TRBD1|12|-|TRBJ1-2
TGCAGCGTCAGACAGGACAGGCCCGGCCACACCTTC
CSVRQDRPGHTF
>TRBV4-1|-|17|-|TRBJ1-2
TGCGCCAGCAGCCAAGAAGGAGGTTTCCCCTTCCCCGGTGGCTACACCTTC
CASSQEGGFPFPGGYTF
>TRBV12-2|-|13|-|TRBJ1-1
TGTGCAAGTCGCGGAGGGCCGGGACAGGGGGCTTTCTTT
CASRGGPGQGAFF
>TRBV12-3/TRBV12-4|-|11|-|TRBJ1-2
TGTGCCAGCACTGGGATAGCTGGCTACACCTTC
CASTGIAGYTF
>TRBV7-2|-|12|-|TRBJ1-1
TGTGCCAGCAGCTTTTATATTACTGAAGCTTTCTTT
CASSFYITEAFF
>TRBV19|-|14|-|TRBJ1-2
TGTGCCAGTAGTATACGGCGGGGAGTCTATGGCTACACCTTC
CASSIRRGVYGYTF
>TRBV19|-|13|-|TRBJ2-3
TGTGCCAGTAGGAGGGGGGGTCACAATACGCAGTATTTT
CASRRGGHNTQYF
>TRBV6-6|-|14|-|TRBJ2-7
TGTGCCAGCAGTTACTCCCAGGGTCCCTACGAGCAGTACTTC
CASSYSQGPYEQYF
>TRBV5-1|TRBD1|14|few|TRBJ1-5
TGCGCCAGCAGCTTGGGGGACAGGGCTCAGCCCCAGCATTTT
CASSLGDRAQPQHF
>TRBV15|-|15|-|TRBJ1-1
TGTGCCACCAGCAGAGAGAGGAGTCTGAACACTGAAGCTTTCTTT
CATSRERSLNTEAFF
>TRBV2|-|11|-|TRBJ1-4
TGTGCCAGCAGTTATTCGGGAAAACTGTTTTTT
CASSYSGKLFF
>TRBV5-1|TRBD1|14|once|TRBJ1-3
TGCGCCAGCAGCCCACAGGGGTCTGGAAACACCATATATTTT
CASSPQGSGNTIYF
>TRBV6-5|-|12|-|TRBJ1-2
TGTGCCAGCAGTCTTTCGGACTATGGCTACACCTTC
CASSLSDYGYTF